The entry below describes one T cell receptor (beta chain). This entry comes from a study of blood T cell repertoires in COVID-19. Study-wide context: T cells, B-cell-depleted T cells, or PBMCs supplied cDNA or gDNA.

CDR1 SNHLY and CDR2 FYNNEI come from the germline V gene. J gave up 4 bases and V 2 bases, and 10 bases lay outside the gene matches. The CDR3 contains 17 residues. The table came from immunoSEQ multiplex PCR; TCRdb's copy has only in-frame clones and leaves some out. The data contain approximately 250,000 clones, just under 90% of them singletons. This receptor was obtained from a woman under 40 with acute COVID-19. Sequencing was carried out using PBMCs or T cells enriched from blood (not recorded which). The gene calls are TRBV2 and TRBJ2-2, with 7 bases lining up with TRBD2. The CDR3 coding sequence is TGTGCCAGCAGTGAATTGGGGAGGGCGAGGGGCACCGGGGAGCTGTTTTTT. It yields the protein CASSELGRARGTGELFF.